This T cell receptor beta chain was identified in a study of memory B cells and T cells in multiple sclerosis. This clone was detected only once. The antigen is not known. Profiled with immunoSEQ multiplex PCR; TCRdb holds only in-frame clones, not every one. The sample holds tens of thousands of clones, roughly 88% seen once. Separate sequencing covered autoproliferating (CFSE-dim) and non-proliferating (CFSE-high) T cells from stimulus-free culture. Replicate wells were pooled after six to eight days of stimulus-free culture of roughly 5x10^7 CFSE-labeled PBMCs. Without exogenous stimuli, about 0.51 uM CFSE-labeled PBMCs were cultured serum-free. This CDR3 comprises 13 residues. Germline V CDR1 and CDR2: MDHEN, SYDVKM. With 6 bases clipped from V and 7 bases from J, the junction kept 8 bases outside the gene matches.

The rearrangement joins TRBV28 to TRBJ1-1; 7 bases fit TRBD1. The sample consisted of PBMCs from blood kept in culture. The TCR was taken from a human donor with multiple sclerosis. CDR3 bases: TGTGCCAGCAGGAAAACAGGGGTGGATGAAGCTTTCTTT. It translates to CASRKTGVDEAFF.